The 8 T cell receptor beta chains listed next were all sequenced from one sample in a study of cytomegalovirus exposure and HLA in healthy donors. Method: immunoSEQ multiplex PCR; TCRdb's copy keeps in-frame clones and lacks some. This table has approximately 64,000 clones, 75% to 90% appearing once. Sample: PBMCs. The receptors shown here come from a woman in her late teens or twenties in good health and CMV-seronegative.

This chain joins TRBV29-1 and TRBJ2-1; TRBD2 might be the D (5 bases). The V end lost 7 bases, the J end lost 5 bases, and 15 bases lay between the germline ends. The V gene's germline CDR1 is SQVTM and CDR2 ANQGSEA. This CDR3 spans 13 amino acids. The CDR3 reads CSAHRLADNEQFF. CDR3 coding DNA: TGCAGCGCCCACCGCCTAGCCGACAATGAGCAGTTCTTC.

This clone was counted only a few times. This chain uses TRBV5-4 with TRBJ2-5; 8 nucleotides align to TRBD2. CDR1 and CDR2 (germline): SGHNT, YYREEE (reference sequence). The CDR3 extends over 16 amino acids. Unmatched junction bases numbered 12, after V lost 4 bases and J lost 4 bases. In DNA, the CDR3 is TGTGCCAGCAGCCCAGAGGCAGCTAGCGGGTTAGAGACCCAGTACTTC. It translates to CASSPEAASGLETQYF.

This chain joins TRBV28 and TRBJ2-1; 8 bases are a match to TRBD1. This CDR3 contains 13 residues. The germline V gene encodes CDR1 MDHEN and CDR2 SYDVKM. V trimming: 4 bases; J trimming: 10 bases; junction bases outside the gene matches: 6. This CDR3 reads CASSSSDRVEQFF. CDR3 sequence (DNA): TGTGCCAGCAGTTCCTCGGACAGGGTCGAGCAGTTCTTC.

The CDR3 loop is CATSRTGSGGTETQYF. The DNA for the CDR3 is TGTGCCACCAGCAGGACCGGTAGCGGGGGAACAGAGACCCAGTACTTC. The chain employs TRBV15 and TRBJ2-5; 9 nucleotides align to TRBD2. Germline lookup yields CDR1 LNHNV and CDR2 YYDKDF (reference sequence). Trimming removed 3 bases from V and 4 bases from J; junction bases left unmatched: 9. This CDR3 comprises 16 residues.

This clone was observed once. V and J are TRBV5-1 and TRBJ2-7; weak D call: TRBD1 (5 bases). From germline, CDR1 is SGHRS and CDR2 YFSETQ. The V gene lost 2 bases and the J gene lost 1 base, with 7 bases spanning the gap. CDR3 length equals 13 residues. CDR3 sequence: CASSFPGSYEQYF. The CDR3 nucleotides are TGCGCCAGCAGCTTTCCAGGGTCCTACGAGCAGTACTTC.

The V call is TRBV9, the J call TRBJ1-3; no definite D call. There are 15 residues in the CDR3. The V gene lost 0 bases and the J gene lost 0 bases, with 7 bases spanning the gap. The germline V gene encodes CDR1 SGDLS and CDR2 YYNGEE. In DNA, the CDR3 is TGTGCCAGCAGCGTAGGCCCGGGCTCTGGAAACACCATATATTTT. It translates to CASSVGPGSGNTIYF.

The rearrangement uses TRBV15 and TRBJ2-3, with D possibly being TRBD1 (5 bases). Per the germline V gene, CDR1 is LNHNV and CDR2 is YYDKDF (reference sequence). The length of the CDR3 is 12 residues. Trimming removed 3 bases at V and 8 bases at J, with 9 bases between. The CDR3 spells CATSSHQGTQYF. CDR3 in DNA: TGTGCCACCAGCAGTCACCAGGGTACGCAGTATTTT.

CDR3 nucleotide sequence: TGTGCCAGCAGTGGCGGGGGGCGCGGCTACACCTTC. Its protein product is CASSGGGRGYTF. This sequence joins TRBV2 and TRBJ1-2; tentatively, D is TRBD1 (6 bases). V was trimmed by 4 bases and J by 8 bases, leaving 11 bases between them. The CDR3 loop spans 12 amino acids. Germline V gene sequence: CDR1 SNHLY, CDR2 FYNNEI.